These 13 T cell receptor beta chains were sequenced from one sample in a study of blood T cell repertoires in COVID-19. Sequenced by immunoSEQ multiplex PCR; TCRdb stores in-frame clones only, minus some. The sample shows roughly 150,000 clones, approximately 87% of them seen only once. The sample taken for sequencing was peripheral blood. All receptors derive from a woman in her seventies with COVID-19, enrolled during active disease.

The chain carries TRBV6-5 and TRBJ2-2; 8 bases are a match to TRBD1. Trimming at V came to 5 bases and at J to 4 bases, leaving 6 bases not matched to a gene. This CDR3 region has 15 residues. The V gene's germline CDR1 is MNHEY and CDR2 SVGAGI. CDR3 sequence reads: CASSLWTGSTGELFF. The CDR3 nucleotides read TGTGCCAGCAGTCTCTGGACAGGGAGCACCGGGGAGCTGTTTTTT.

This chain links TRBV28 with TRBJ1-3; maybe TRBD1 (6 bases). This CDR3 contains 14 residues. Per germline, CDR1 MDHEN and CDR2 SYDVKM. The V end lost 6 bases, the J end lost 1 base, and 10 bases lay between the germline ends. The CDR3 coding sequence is TGTGCCAGCAGCATGACAGGTTCTGGAAACACCATATATTTT. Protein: CASSMTGSGNTIYF.

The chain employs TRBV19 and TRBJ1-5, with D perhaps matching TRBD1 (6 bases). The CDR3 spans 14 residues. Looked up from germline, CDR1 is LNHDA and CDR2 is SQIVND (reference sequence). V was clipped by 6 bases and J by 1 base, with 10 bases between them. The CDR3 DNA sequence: TGTGCCAGTAGCCAGGGGTTCAGCAATCAGCCCCAGCATTTT. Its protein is CASSQGFSNQPQHF.

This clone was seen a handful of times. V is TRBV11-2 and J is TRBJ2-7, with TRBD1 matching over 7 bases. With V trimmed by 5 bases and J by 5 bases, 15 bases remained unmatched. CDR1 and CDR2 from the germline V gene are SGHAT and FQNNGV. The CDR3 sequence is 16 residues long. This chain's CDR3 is CASSVSSQGVRDEQYF. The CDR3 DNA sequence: TGTGCCAGCAGCGTGTCCTCGCAGGGGGTAAGGGACGAGCAGTACTTC.

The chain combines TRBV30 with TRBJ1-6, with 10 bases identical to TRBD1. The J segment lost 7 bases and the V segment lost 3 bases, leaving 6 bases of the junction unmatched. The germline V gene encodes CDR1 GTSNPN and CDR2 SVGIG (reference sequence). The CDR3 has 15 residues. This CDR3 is CAWRDKDRGNSPLHF. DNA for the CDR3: TGTGCCTGGAGGGACAAGGACAGGGGGAATTCACCCCTCCACTTT.

CDR3 DNA: TGTGCCAGCAGCCCCGCCGCCCGAGAGAGGGAAAAACTGTTTTTT. As protein: CASSPAAREREKLFF. This rearrangement joins TRBV7-2 to TRBJ1-4; no firm D call. The CDR3 has 15 amino acids. Trimming stripped 5 bases from V and 8 bases from J, with 18 bases between. The germline V gene has CDR1 SGHTA and CDR2 FQGNSA.

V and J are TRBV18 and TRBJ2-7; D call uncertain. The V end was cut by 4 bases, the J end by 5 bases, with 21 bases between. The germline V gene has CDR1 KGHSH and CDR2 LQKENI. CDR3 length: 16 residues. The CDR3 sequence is CASSLTAPQNSHEQYF. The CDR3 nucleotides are TGTGCCAGCTCACTTACAGCCCCACAGAATTCCCACGAGCAGTACTTC.

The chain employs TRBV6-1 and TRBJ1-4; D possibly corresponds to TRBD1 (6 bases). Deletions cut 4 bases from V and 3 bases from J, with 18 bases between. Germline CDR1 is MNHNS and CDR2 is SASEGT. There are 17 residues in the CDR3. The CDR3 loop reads CASSGNHRARANEKLFF. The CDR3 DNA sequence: TGTGCCAGCAGTGGCAACCACAGGGCTCGGGCTAATGAAAAACTGTTTTTT.

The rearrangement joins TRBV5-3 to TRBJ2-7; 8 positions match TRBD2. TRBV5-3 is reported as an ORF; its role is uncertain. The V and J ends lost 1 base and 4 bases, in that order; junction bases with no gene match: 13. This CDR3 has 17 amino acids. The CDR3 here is CARSLRLAGPLTYEQYF. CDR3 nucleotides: TGTGCCAGAAGCTTGAGGTTAGCGGGGCCTCTCACTTACGAGCAGTACTTC.

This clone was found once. For the CDR3, the DNA is TGCGCCAGCAGCTTGGCCACAGGGTCGAACACTGAAGCTTTCTTT. Its translation is CASSLATGSNTEAFF. The V gene is TRBV5-1, the J gene TRBJ1-1; TRBD1 might be the D (6 bases). Trimming left V 0 bases short and J 1 base short, with 10 bases between. Germline CDR1 is SGHRS and CDR2 is YFSETQ. This CDR3 spans 15 amino acids.

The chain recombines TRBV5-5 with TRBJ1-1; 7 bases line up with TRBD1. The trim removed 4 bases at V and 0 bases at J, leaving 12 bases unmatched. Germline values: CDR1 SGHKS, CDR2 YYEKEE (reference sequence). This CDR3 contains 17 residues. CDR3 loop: CASSLRQGVNLNTEAFF. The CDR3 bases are TGTGCCAGCAGCCTACGACAGGGCGTGAATCTGAACACTGAAGCTTTCTTT.

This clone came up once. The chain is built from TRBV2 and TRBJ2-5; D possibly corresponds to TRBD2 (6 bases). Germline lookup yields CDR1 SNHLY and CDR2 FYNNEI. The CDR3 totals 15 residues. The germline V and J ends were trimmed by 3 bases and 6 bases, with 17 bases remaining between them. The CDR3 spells CASSEGWGEQQTQYF. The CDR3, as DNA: TGTGCCAGCAGTGAGGGCTGGGGGGAACAACAGACCCAGTACTTC. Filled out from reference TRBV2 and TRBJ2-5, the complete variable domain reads EPEVTQTPSHQVTQMGQEVILRCVPISNHLYFYWYRQILGQKVEFLVSFYNNEISEKSEIFDDQFSVERPDGSNFTLKIRSTKLEDSAMYFCASSEGWGEQQTQYFGPGTRLLVL.

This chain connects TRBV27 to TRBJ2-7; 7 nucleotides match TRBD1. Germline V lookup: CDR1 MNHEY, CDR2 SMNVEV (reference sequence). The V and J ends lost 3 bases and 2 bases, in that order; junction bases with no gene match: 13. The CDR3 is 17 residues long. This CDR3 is CASSFLINRGKTYEQYF. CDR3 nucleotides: TGTGCCAGCAGTTTCCTGATTAACAGGGGTAAGACCTACGAGCAGTACTTC.